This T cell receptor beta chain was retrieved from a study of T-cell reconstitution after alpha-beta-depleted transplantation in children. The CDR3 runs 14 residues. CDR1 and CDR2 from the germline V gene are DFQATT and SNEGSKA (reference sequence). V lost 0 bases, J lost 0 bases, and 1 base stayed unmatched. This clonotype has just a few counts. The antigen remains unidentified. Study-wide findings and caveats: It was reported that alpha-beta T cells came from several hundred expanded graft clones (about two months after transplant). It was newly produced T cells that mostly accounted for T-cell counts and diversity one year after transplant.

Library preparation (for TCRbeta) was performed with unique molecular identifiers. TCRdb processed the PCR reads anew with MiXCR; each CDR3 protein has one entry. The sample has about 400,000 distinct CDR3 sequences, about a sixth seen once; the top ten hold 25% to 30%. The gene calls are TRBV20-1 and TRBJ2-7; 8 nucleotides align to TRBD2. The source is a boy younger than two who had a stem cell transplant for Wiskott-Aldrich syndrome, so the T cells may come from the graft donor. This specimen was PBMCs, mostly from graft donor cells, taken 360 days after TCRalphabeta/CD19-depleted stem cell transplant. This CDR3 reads CSARDGTSSYEQYF. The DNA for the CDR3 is TGCAGTGCTAGAGATGGGACTAGCTCCTACGAGCAGTACTTC.